These T cell receptor beta chains were read from a single sample in a study of shared clonotypes between healthy human individuals. TCRdb's table, derived via immunoSEQ multiplex PCR, lists solely in-frame clones and lacks some. Of 450,000 to 500,000 clones in the sample, over 70% are singletons; the top ten hold 10% to 15%. Sequencing was performed on PBMCs. The receptors derive from a middle-aged woman in good health. Some clones in this sample may be carry-over from other donors' samples. The CDR3 runs from the conserved cysteine through the conserved F or W. The D gene is left open where the match is weak. Clone size, where shown, is once, few, many, or a class for clones that have expanded.

>NA|TRBV7-2|TRBJ2-7|NA
TGTGCCAGCAGCCCCCGAGGGGGGCGAGTCGGGAGGCAGTACTTC
CASSPRGGRVGRQYF
>medium-sized|TRBV2|TRBJ2-7|NA
TGTGCCAGCAGTGAGGCGAAGCAGTACTTC
CASSEAKQYF
>NA|TRBV6-1|TRBJ1-2|NA
TGTGCCAGCACCGACTTGGGGTATGGCTACACCTTC
CASTDLGYGYTF
>NA|TRBV29-1|TRBJ2-1|NA
TGCAGCGTCACCCCCGAGACAGGAGGTGGGTTCTACAATGAGCAGTTCTTC
CSVTPETGGGFYNEQFF
>once|TRBV30|TRBJ1-1|TRBD1
TGTGCTGGCACAGGGGGCTTTGAAGCTTTCTTT
CAGTGGFEAFF
>NA|TRBV6-5|TRBJ2-2|TRBD2
TGTGCCGTAGGTCGGACTAGCGCCACCGGGGAGCTGTTTTTT
CAVGRTSATGELFF
>NA|TRBV6-1|TRBJ1-2|NA
TGTGCCAGCAGTGAAGAAAGGTCCTATGGCTACACCTTC
CASSEERSYGYTF
>NA|TRBV5-1|TRBJ2-7|NA
TGCGCCAGCAGCCCCGGAGAGTGGAGAGGTGAGCAGTACTTC
CASSPGEWRGEQYF
>NA|TRBV15|TRBJ2-1|NA
TGTGCCACCAGCAGAGATCTAAGCCGTAATGAGCAGTTCTTC
CATSRDLSRNEQFF
>NA|TRBV6-1|TRBJ1-2|NA
TGTGCCAGCAGTGAAGCAGGGGAGGGCTATGGCTACACCTTC
CASSEAGEGYGYTF
>NA|TRBV6-6|TRBJ2-5|TRBD1
TGTGCCAGCAGTTTAGACAGGGGTGAGACCCAGTACTTC
CASSLDRGETQYF
>once|TRBV2|TRBJ1-2|NA
TGTGCCAGCAGTGAAACGATGGAGGGAAACTATGGCTACACCTTC
CASSETMEGNYGYTF
>NA|TRBV18|TRBJ1-1|NA
TGTGCCAGCTCACTGGGAGGAAGCACTGAAGCTTTCTTT
CASSLGGSTEAFF
>NA|TRBV28|TRBJ2-7|NA
TGTGCCAGCAGTTTTGATAGGGGTATGACCTACGAGCAGTACTTC
CASSFDRGMTYEQYF
>NA|TRBV5-1|TRBJ2-7|NA
TGCGCCAGCAGCTTGGTAGGTGAGGGGATCTACGAGCAGTACTTC
CASSLVGEGIYEQYF
>NA|TRBV4-1|TRBJ2-3|NA
TGCGCCAGCAGCTGGGGAACGGTCCCCACAGATACGCAGTATTTT
CASSWGTVPTDTQYF
>NA|TRBV9|TRBJ2-3|NA
TGTGCCAGCAGCGGAGCGAGCCTGGCAGGGGATACGCAGTATTTT
CASSGASLAGDTQYF